The clone carrying this TCR beta chain was observed a handful of times. Its matching antigen is unknown. Molecular barcoding with unique molecular identifiers was used for the TCRbeta library. TCRdb analysed the PCR reads with MiXCR anew, one entry per CDR3 protein. In the table there are more than 200,000 distinct CDR3 sequences, approximately 17% of which are singletons. The data were taken from a study of T-cell reconstitution after alpha-beta-depleted transplantation in children. Study-wide results and limits: Reportedly, only several hundred clones from non-depleted graft cells drove alpha-beta T-cell counts at about two months. After one year, T-cell counts and TCRbeta diversity mostly came from new T cells. There were some patients whose high TCRbeta diversity at day 60 came from surviving recipient T cells and thymic progenitors.

CDR3 size: 14 residues. The V gene end was trimmed by 7 bases and the J gene end by 3 bases; junction bases not matched to a gene: 8. The chain is built from TRBV12-3 or TRBV12-4 and TRBJ2-7, with TRBD1 matching over 8 bases. The receptor's source is a male patient aged 2 to 10 who had a stem cell transplant for acute lymphoblastic leukemia, so the T cells may come from the graft donor. This specimen was PBMCs, mostly from graft donor cells, taken 360 days after TCRalphabeta/CD19-depleted stem cell transplant. CDR3 coding DNA: TGTGCCAGCAACCCAGGACAGGGCCTCTACGAGCAGTACTTC. Translated: CASNPGQGLYEQYF.